A selection of T cell receptor beta chains follows, all from one sample in a study of blood T cell repertoires in COVID-19. Method: immunoSEQ multiplex PCR; TCRdb's copy keeps in-frame clones and lacks some. The table includes around 130,000 clones, about 76% detected once. The sample comprised peripheral blood. The receptors here all came from a man aged 80 or over with acute or convalescent COVID-19. CDR3s include the opening cysteine and the closing phenylalanine or tryptophan. Fields, in order: V gene, D gene, CDR3 protein. A D gene is named only where the DNA matches it firmly.

TRBV18,NA,CASSPLRSSNEQYF
TRBV15,NA,CATSRPGRDFSSTDTQYF
TRBV6-6,NA,CASRSSNTGELFF
TRBV9,NA,CASSPPLPAGPAFF
TRBV5-1,TRBD1,CASSPTGGSLEQYF
TRBV10-3,NA,CAISESMGGRGNEQFF
TRBV12-3/TRBV12-4,NA,CATTATGELFF
TRBV7-8,TRBD1,CASSLFTGTGGNQPQHF
TRBV4-1,TRBD1,CASSQDQGAISEQYF
TRBV5-1,TRBD2,CASSSPRERGGLNTQYF
TRBV24-1,TRBD1,CATSDTGTGDQPQHF
TRBV5-1,TRBD1,CASSSTGGRLYEQYF
TRBV5-3,TRBD2,CARSFLTPPALAGGQETQYF
TRBV7-2,TRBD1,CASSLDRARNTEAFF
TRBV20-1,TRBD1,CSASQGGFVGYTF
TRBV6-1,NA,CASSEARGRVQETQYF
TRBV5-4,TRBD2,CASSLGLAGGQETQYF